The clone carrying this T cell receptor (beta chain) occurred a few times. In the study's own analysis: Amplifying reference gene primers gave estimates of nucleated cell counts. TCRdb keeps only in-frame clones here, not all; method: immunoSEQ multiplex PCR. V and J calls and clone size are given by that table; D and trimming were obtained from the DNA. This table holds approximately 500,000 clones, 80% to 90% found once. These data belong to a study of blood T cell repertoires in COVID-19. The wider study: There were acute and convalescent COVID-19 samples, and they came from the United States, Italy and Spain. PBMCs, B-cell-depleted T cells, or T cells were the source of the cDNA or gDNA that made up the material.

V gave up 5 bases and J gave up 3 bases, with 2 bases separating them. Germline values: CDR1 MDHEN, CDR2 SYDVKM. The length of the CDR3 is 11 residues. Sample: peripheral blood. V gene TRBV28 combines with J gene TRBJ1-5; unclear D gene. This receptor was taken from a human donor in a cohort sampled during active COVID-19. CDR3 sequence reads: CASSHNQPQHF. In DNA form, the CDR3 reads TGTGCCAGCAGTCACAATCAGCCCCAGCATTTT.